The 11 T cell receptor beta chains below come from one sample, sequenced in a study of shared T cell receptors in the human thymus (dated by TCRdb to the early 2020s). The protocol used for the library was the immunoSEQ multiplex PCR assay. Drawn from immuneACCESS, this table holds only the in-frame rearrangements with V and J called that TCRdb kept. Clones are partly lost; checked studies trace under half to an unresolved V gene and leave the rest unexplained. Present in this sample are 630,000 or so clones, roughly 86% of which were seen just once. The ten largest clones take up 0.009% to 0.0095% of the sample. These data also formed part of another study, on human thymus T cells.

Source material: thymocytes. All receptors come from a boy less than two years old with a congenital heart defect. Donor details come from another sample of the same person, matched by shared clones.

V usage is TRBV5-4 and J usage is TRBJ2-2; TRBD1 agrees at 8 bases. Per germline, CDR1 SGHNT and CDR2 YYREEE (reference sequence). The CDR3 is 15 amino acids. The junction had 3 bases not matched to a gene; V was cut back by 2 bases and J by 3 bases. CDR3 region: CASSFSGGDTGELFF. CDR3 bases: TGTGCCAGCAGCTTTTCAGGGGGCGACACCGGGGAGCTGTTTTTT.

This rearrangement joins TRBV19 to TRBJ2-3; 10 bases are shared with TRBD1. Germline CDR1 LNHDA, CDR2 SQIVND (reference sequence). The CDR3 spans 15 residues. Unmatched junction bases numbered 6, after V lost 7 bases and J lost 2 bases. The CDR3 reads CASIIGTGATDTQYF. DNA of the CDR3: TGTGCCAGTATAATCGGGACAGGGGCCACAGATACGCAGTATTTT.

The CDR3 here is CASSLETGRGSPLHF. The CDR3 nucleotides read TGTGCCAGCAGCTTAGAAACAGGGAGAGGTTCACCCCTCCACTTT. The chain employs TRBV7-2 and TRBJ1-6; the D gene is possibly TRBD1 (6 bases). The length of the CDR3 is 15 residues. Between the trimmed V and J ends, which lost 1 base and 9 bases, there was a span of 13 bases. Germline assignment: CDR1 SGHTA and CDR2 FQGNSA. The full variable domain, in which reference TRBV7-2 and TRBJ1-6 provide the parts outside the CDR3, is GAGVSQSPSNKVTEKGKDVELRCDPISGHTALYWYRQSLGQGLEFLIYFQGNSAPDKSGLPSDRFSAERTGGSVSTLTIQRTQQEDSAVYLCASSLETGRGSPLHFGNGTRLTVT.

The J gene is TRBJ2-4, the V gene TRBV19; TRBD2 matches 10 bases. Germline V gene lookup returns CDR1 LNHDA and CDR2 SQIVND (reference sequence). The CDR3 sequence is 19 residues long. J lost 7 bases, V lost 1 base, and 16 bases had no gene match. This chain's CDR3 is CASSIGLLAGARRGNIQYF. In DNA form, the CDR3 reads TGTGCCAGTAGTATAGGGCTCCTAGCGGGAGCCCGGAGGGGGAACATTCAGTACTTC.

For this clone: The CDR3 carries no conserved terminal phenylalanine or tryptophan, so it likely arises from a read error. The DNA is left out, because the CDR3 cannot be placed on it with certainty; the CDR3 is given as TCRdb lists it. This chain joins TRBV20-1 and TRBJ2-2; the table gives TRBD2 as D, unverified against the DNA. The CDR3 contains 10 residues when both ends are counted. Germline CDR1 and CDR2: DFQATT and SNEGSKA (reference sequence). The CDR3 sequence: CSARGQREDS.

The chain has TRBV5-1 and TRBJ1-4; 8 bases align to TRBD1. V gave up 7 bases and J gave up 4 bases; unmatched junction bases: 3. The germline V gene has CDR1 SGHRS and CDR2 YFSETQ. The CDR3 length is 13 residues. This CDR3 is CASADRVNEKLFF. DNA for the CDR3: TGCGCCAGCGCGGACAGGGTTAATGAAAAACTGTTTTTT. The full variable domain, its missing parts supplied by reference TRBV5-1 and TRBJ1-4, is KAGVTQTPRYLIKTRGQQVTLSCSPISGHRSVSWYQQTPGQGLQFLFEYFSETQRNKGNFPGRFSGRQFSNSRSEMNVSTLELGDSALYLCASADRVNEKLFFGSGTQLSVL.

The chain combines TRBV7-9 with TRBJ1-2, with TRBD1 matching 9 bases. The germline CDR1 and CDR2 sequences are SEHNR and FQNEAQ (reference sequence). J was trimmed by 6 bases and V by 5 bases; bases with no gene match: 13. The CDR3 has 16 residues. The CDR3 nucleotides read TGTGCCAGCAGCGAGGGACAGGGTCCGGGACATCATGGCTACACCTTC. Its translation is CASSEGQGPGHHGYTF.

The rearrangement uses TRBV5-1 and TRBJ2-5, with TRBD2 identical over 13 bases. Germline values: CDR1 SGHRS, CDR2 YFSETQ. V shed 3 bases and J 2 bases; nucleotides not matched to a gene: 1. The CDR3 loop spans 15 amino acids. For the CDR3, the DNA is TGCGCCAGCAGCTCGGGACTAGCGGGGCAAGAGACCCAGTACTTC. This gives the protein CASSSGLAGQETQYF.

The chain combines TRBV18 with TRBJ2-1, with TRBD2 identical over 12 bases. Germline V gene data show CDR1 as KGHSH and CDR2 as LQKENI. V lost 3 bases to trimming and J lost 6 bases; unmatched junction nucleotides: 3. This CDR3 is built from 15 residues. CDR3 residues: CASSPTSGGINEQFF. For the CDR3, the DNA is TGTGCCAGCTCACCGACTAGCGGGGGCATCAATGAGCAGTTCTTC.

The chain couples TRBV5-6 to TRBJ1-2; 7 bases fit TRBD1. The CDR3 loop spans 13 amino acids. The V gene's germline CDR1 is SGHDT and CDR2 YYEEEE. V lost 4 bases to trimming and J lost 5 bases; unmatched junction nucleotides: 5. The CDR3 region is CASSTDRTYGYTF. The DNA of the CDR3 is TGTGCCAGCAGCACGGACAGGACTTATGGCTACACCTTC.

The rearrangement uses TRBV27 and TRBJ1-1; D may be TRBD1 (5 bases). CDR1 is MNHEY and CDR2 is SMNVEV in the germline V gene (reference sequence). There are 14 residues in the CDR3. Trimming removed 5 bases from V and 2 bases from J, with 12 bases in between. The CDR3 protein is CASSPQTDNTEAFF. The CDR3 DNA reads as TGTGCCAGCAGTCCCCAGACAGATAACACTGAAGCTTTCTTT.